The 26 T cell receptor beta chains below come from one sample, sequenced in a study of cytomegalovirus exposure and HLA in healthy donors (dated by TCRdb to 2016 to 2017). The library was obtained by the immunoSEQ multiplex PCR assay. Drawn from immuneACCESS, this table holds only the in-frame rearrangements with V and J called that TCRdb kept. Clones are partly lost; checked studies trace under half to an unresolved V gene and leave the rest unexplained. The sample table lists 230,000 or so clones, about 90% of them with a count of one. The ten largest clonotypes hold over 2.5% of the sample. The specimen was PBMCs. Receptors originate from a woman under 30 in good health and CMV-seronegative.

The CDR3 DNA reads TGTGCCAGCAGTTTCGGACAGGGCGGCGGAAACACCATATATTTT. Translated, it gives CASSFGQGGGNTIYF. This sequence joins TRBV6-6 and TRBJ1-3; 8 nucleotides match TRBD1. Per the germline V gene, CDR1 is MNHNY and CDR2 is SVGAGI (reference sequence). The J segment lost 4 bases and the V segment lost 4 bases, leaving 6 bases of the junction unmatched. CDR3 length: 15 residues.

This chain joins TRBV4-1 and TRBJ2-1; TRBD1 agrees at 9 bases. Germline V CDR1 and CDR2: MGHRA, YSYEKL. The CDR3 contains 17 residues. V gave up 0 bases and J gave up 5 bases; unmatched junction bases: 8. CDR3 coding DNA: TGCGCCAGCAGCCAAGATTGGGGAGGGGACAGGGACAATGAGCAGTTCTTC. Amino acid sequence: CASSQDWGGDRDNEQFF.

The genes are TRBV29-1 and TRBJ2-3, with D possibly matching TRBD2 (6 bases). With 8 bases removed from V and 1 base from J, the gap between germline ends came to 13 bases. Germline CDR1 is SQVTM and CDR2 is ANQGSEA. This CDR3 is built from 13 residues. The CDR3 protein is CSTEGLGTDTQYF. CDR3 DNA sequence: TGCAGCACGGAGGGGCTGGGCACAGATACGCAGTATTTT.

V and J are TRBV27 and TRBJ2-1; possibly TRBD1 for D (6 bases). In germline, CDR1 is MNHEY, CDR2 SMNVEV (reference sequence). This CDR3 spans 15 amino acids. Trimming removed 3 bases at V and 0 bases at J, with 9 bases between. As DNA, the CDR3 is TGTGCCAGCAGTTTTCAGGGGAGCTCCTACAATGAGCAGTTCTTC. Its translation is CASSFQGSSYNEQFF.

The chain employs TRBV7-2 and TRBJ2-5, with D possibly being TRBD2 (7 bases). The CDR3 has 12 residues. The germline V and J ends were trimmed by 2 bases and 9 bases, with 10 bases remaining between them. Germline lookup yields CDR1 SGHTA and CDR2 FQGNSA. The CDR3 is CASSLTGGAQYF. The CDR3 DNA follows: TGTGCCAGCAGCTTAACGGGGGGCGCCCAGTACTTC. The variable domain in full, with the rest retrieved from reference TRBV7-2 and TRBJ2-5, is GAGVSQSPSNKVTEKGKDVELRCDPISGHTALYWYRQSLGQGLEFLIYFQGNSAPDKSGLPSDRFSAERTGGSVSTLTIQRTQQEDSAVYLCASSLTGGAQYFGPGTRLLVL.

The chain carries TRBV15 and TRBJ1-2, with 12 bases that match TRBD1. The V gene end was trimmed by 2 bases and the J gene end by 8 bases; junction bases not matched to a gene: 9. Germline V gene sequence: CDR1 LNHNV, CDR2 YYDKDF (reference sequence). The CDR3 consists of 16 residues. As DNA, the CDR3 is TGTGCCACCAGCAGATATCCGGGACAGGGGGCCGGGGGCTACACCTTC. This codes for CATSRYPGQGAGGYTF.

The V call is TRBV28, the J call TRBJ2-1; 13 nucleotides line up with TRBD2. The CDR3 is 14 amino acids. Looked up from germline, CDR1 is MDHEN and CDR2 is SYDVKM. J was trimmed by 6 bases and V by 8 bases; bases with no gene match: 4. CDR3 sequence reads: CASGWTSGSNEQFF. DNA of the CDR3: TGTGCCAGCGGATGGACTAGCGGGAGCAATGAGCAGTTCTTC.

This chain links TRBV10-3 with TRBJ2-5; 7 bases are a match to TRBD1. CDR1 and CDR2 from the germline V gene are ENHRY and SYGVKD. CDR3 length equals 14 residues. Trimming at V came to 6 bases and at J to 0 bases, leaving 4 bases not matched to a gene. The CDR3 here is CAIRGTENQETQYF. CDR3 sequence (DNA): TGTGCCATCAGGGGGACAGAAAACCAAGAGACCCAGTACTTC.

The table lists this clone with many counts. This rearrangement joins TRBV5-1 to TRBJ2-3, with 10 bases identical to TRBD1. The germline V gene encodes CDR1 SGHRS and CDR2 YFSETQ. Trimming cost V 2 bases and J 3 bases; bases outside gene matches: 12. CDR3 length: 18 residues. The CDR3 protein is CASSFRQGAGKQTDTQYF. CDR3 in DNA: TGCGCCAGCAGCTTTCGACAGGGGGCAGGGAAGCAGACAGATACGCAGTATTTT.

This clone appeared a single time. This rearrangement joins TRBV5-1 to TRBJ2-1; perhaps TRBD1 as D (6 bases). Germline CDR1 SGHRS, CDR2 YFSETQ. V shed 0 bases and J shed 7 bases, with 11 bases lying between them. The CDR3 totals 14 residues. The CDR3 region has the DNA TGCGCCAGCAGCTTGGCCCGGACAGTTAATGAGCAGTTCTTC. It codes for CASSLARTVNEQFF.

This clone was seen once. The chain links TRBV28 to TRBJ2-2; 8 bases fit TRBD1. The CDR3 is 16 residues long. V dropped 3 bases and J dropped 4; count of bases not matched to a gene: 7. Germline V gives CDR1 MDHEN, CDR2 SYDVKM. The CDR3 reads CASSLSGGAGTGELFF. The CDR3 region has the DNA TGTGCCAGCAGTTTGTCAGGGGGCGCTGGCACCGGGGAGCTGTTTTTT.

The sample holds a few counts of this clone. CDR3 nucleotide sequence: TGTGCCAGCAGCCAAGGGGGGTCGGGAGAGGACGAGCAGTACTTC. Protein sequence: CASSQGGSGEDEQYF. The rearrangement joins TRBV4-2 to TRBJ2-7; a weak D match, TRBD2 (6 bases). V lost 1 base and J 5 bases, leaving 15 bases between the germline ends. CDR1 and CDR2 (germline): LGHNA, YNFKEQ. The CDR3 consists of 15 residues.

This chain joins TRBV7-8 and TRBJ2-3; 7 bases fit TRBD2. The CDR3 covers 16 residues. Germline CDR1 reads SGHVS; CDR2 reads FQNEAQ. V lost 1 base to trimming and J lost 4 bases; unmatched junction nucleotides: 8. CDR3 region: CASSLEPGGVPDTQYF. The CDR3 DNA is TGTGCCAGCAGCTTAGAACCGGGAGGAGTACCAGATACGCAGTATTTT.

This chain links TRBV19 with TRBJ2-7, with D tentatively TRBD2 (5 bases). The CDR3 covers 14 residues. V lost 3 bases, J lost 2 bases, and 11 bases lay in between. Germline CDR1 and CDR2: LNHDA and SQIVND (reference sequence). CDR3 loop: CASSIGDGAYEQYF. The DNA of the CDR3 is TGTGCCAGTAGTATCGGAGACGGGGCCTACGAGCAGTACTTC.

The genes are TRBV6-1 and TRBJ2-7; the match to TRBD1 covers 7 bases. Trimming at V came to 0 bases and at J to 2 bases, leaving 4 bases not matched to a gene. This CDR3 spans 15 amino acids. Germline values: CDR1 MNHNS, CDR2 SASEGT. The CDR3 DNA reads TGTGCCAGCAGTGAAGCAGGACAGGATACCTACGAGCAGTACTTC. This encodes CASSEAGQDTYEQYF.

V usage is TRBV5-4 and J usage is TRBJ2-1, with 9 bases that match TRBD2. The ends lost 0 bases at V and 6 bases at J; junction bases unmatched: 4. There are 15 residues in the CDR3. CDR1 is SGHNT and CDR2 is YYREEE in the germline V gene (reference sequence). CDR3 amino acids: CASSLGRGRANEQFF. In DNA form, the CDR3 reads TGTGCCAGCAGCTTGGGTCGCGGGAGGGCCAATGAGCAGTTCTTC.

The gene calls are TRBV9 and TRBJ1-4, with TRBD1 matching over 7 bases. The junction had 5 bases not matched to a gene; V was cut back by 2 bases and J by 7 bases. The CDR3 is 14 amino acids. Germline V gene sequence: CDR1 SGDLS, CDR2 YYNGEE. The DNA of the CDR3 is TGTGCCAGCAGCGTTTTTGGGGACAGTGAAAAACTGTTTTTT. Translated, it gives CASSVFGDSEKLFF.

This clone was counted a few times. The chain is built from TRBV4-1 and TRBJ2-2; no firm D call. Germline CDR1 MGHRA, CDR2 YSYEKL. This CDR3 comprises 14 residues. Trimming removed 4 bases from V and 3 bases from J, with 9 bases in between. CDR3: CASSPPRDTGELFF. The CDR3 region has the DNA TGCGCCAGCAGCCCTCCCCGGGACACCGGGGAGCTGTTTTTT.

V is TRBV28 and J is TRBJ2-7; 8 bases match TRBD2. CDR1 and CDR2 from the germline V gene are MDHEN and SYDVKM. The V gene end was trimmed by 5 bases and the J gene end by 0 bases; junction bases not matched to a gene: 3. The CDR3 has 14 amino acids. CDR3 bases: TGTGCCAGCAGTCTTAGCGGGGTCTCCTACGAGCAGTACTTC. Translation: CASSLSGVSYEQYF.

V gene TRBV2 combines with J gene TRBJ2-1, with 8 nucleotides matching TRBD2. This CDR3 spans 19 amino acids. V was clipped by 1 base and J by 8 bases; unmatched bases: 19. The V gene's germline CDR1 is SNHLY and CDR2 FYNNEI. The DNA of the CDR3 is TGTGCCAGCAGTGAAGACTTTCCAACTAGCGGCCTTTCTGTGGATGAGCAGTTCTTC. Its translation: CASSEDFPTSGLSVDEQFF.

The V call is TRBV9, the J call TRBJ2-5; D call uncertain. From germline, CDR1 is SGDLS and CDR2 YYNGEE. The CDR3 spans 13 residues. Trimming took off 3 bases at V and 1 base at J, with 7 bases between the two ends. The CDR3 reads CASSGATQETQYF. The CDR3, as DNA: TGTGCCAGCAGCGGAGCGACCCAAGAGACCCAGTACTTC.

V gene TRBV27 combines with J gene TRBJ1-1; D is unclear. Per the germline V gene, CDR1 is MNHEY and CDR2 is SMNVEV (reference sequence). V shed 7 bases and J shed 5 bases, with 23 bases lying between them. This CDR3 has 16 amino acids. The CDR3 protein is CASIKDKGGSATEAFF. In DNA form, the CDR3 reads TGTGCCAGCATCAAAGACAAGGGAGGGAGTGCGACTGAAGCTTTCTTT.

V usage is TRBV4-1 and J usage is TRBJ1-5; a weak D match, TRBD1 (6 bases). The CDR3 consists of 17 residues. The ends were cut back, 0 bases at V and 2 bases at J, with 14 bases in the middle. The germline CDR1 and CDR2 sequences are MGHRA and YSYEKL. As DNA, the CDR3 is TGCGCCAGCAGCCAAGAGGGAGGGGGTCGGGGCAATCAGCCCCAGCATTTT. This gives the protein CASSQEGGGRGNQPQHF.

This chain links TRBV5-1 with TRBJ2-7; TRBD2 might be the D (5 bases). The CDR3 loop spans 13 amino acids. Germline CDR1 and CDR2: SGHRS and YFSETQ. The germline V and J ends were trimmed by 5 bases and 3 bases, with 12 bases remaining between them. CDR3 bases: TGCGCCAGCAGTAATTCTGGGAGCTACGAGCAGTACTTC. Encoded protein: CASSNSGSYEQYF.

This clone was seen only once. The gene calls are TRBV11-1 and TRBJ2-7; possibly TRBD1 for D (6 bases). Germline-derived CDR1 and CDR2 are SGHAT and FQDESV (reference sequence). V was clipped by 5 bases and J by 3 bases, with 14 bases between them. The CDR3 length is 14 residues. The CDR3 nucleotides are TGTGCCAGCAGCCCACACAGGGAGAACTACGAGCAGTACTTC. The encoded protein is CASSPHRENYEQYF.

This chain links TRBV6-5 with TRBJ1-4, with D perhaps TRBD1 (5 bases). Germline CDR1 is MNHEY and CDR2 is SVGAGI. The CDR3 runs to 13 residues. V lost 4 bases, J lost 4 bases, and 7 bases lay in between. The CDR3 reads CASSSGFNEKLFF. The DNA for the CDR3 is TGTGCCAGCAGTTCAGGGTTTAATGAAAAACTGTTTTTT.